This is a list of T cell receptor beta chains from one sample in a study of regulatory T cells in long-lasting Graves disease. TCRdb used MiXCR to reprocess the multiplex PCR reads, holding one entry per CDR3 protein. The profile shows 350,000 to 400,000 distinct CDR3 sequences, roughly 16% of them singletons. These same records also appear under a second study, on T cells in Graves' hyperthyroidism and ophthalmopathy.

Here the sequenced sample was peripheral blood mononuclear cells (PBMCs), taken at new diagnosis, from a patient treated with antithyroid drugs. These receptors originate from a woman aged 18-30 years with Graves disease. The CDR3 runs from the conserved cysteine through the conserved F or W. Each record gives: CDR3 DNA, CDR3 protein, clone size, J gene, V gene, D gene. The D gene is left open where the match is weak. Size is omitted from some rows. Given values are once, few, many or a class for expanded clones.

CDR3 DNA: TGTGCCTGGAGTGTCCGGTCGACAGGGACTAACTATGGCTACACCTTC; CDR3 protein: CAWSVRSTGTNYGYTF; clone size: many; J gene: TRBJ1-2; V gene: TRBV30; D gene: TRBD1
CDR3 DNA: TGTGCCAGCAGTCTCCAGGGGGCGCCGGGCTACGAGCAGTACTTC; CDR3 protein: CASSLQGAPGYEQYF; clone size: many; J gene: TRBJ2-7; V gene: TRBV6-1; D gene: TRBD1
CDR3 DNA: TGTGCCATCAGTGACAACAACCGGGACAGGGGGCGCTTGGATACGCAGTATTTT; CDR3 protein: CAISDNNRDRGRLDTQYF; clone size: many; J gene: TRBJ2-3; V gene: TRBV10-3; D gene: TRBD1
CDR3 DNA: TGTGCCACCAGTGAGGTAGCGGGAGTAAACACCGGGGAGCTGTTTTTT; CDR3 protein: CATSEVAGVNTGELFF; clone size: many; J gene: TRBJ2-2; V gene: TRBV24-1; D gene: TRBD2
CDR3 DNA: TGCAGCGTCAACAGGCTGCCGCCGAACACCGGGGAGCTGTTTTTT; CDR3 protein: CSVNRLPPNTGELFF; clone size: NA; J gene: TRBJ2-2; V gene: TRBV29-1; D gene: NA
CDR3 DNA: TGCGCCAGCAAGTCCCAACGACTAGCAGAGCATTACAATGAGCAGTTCTTC; CDR3 protein: CASKSQRLAEHYNEQFF; clone size: NA; J gene: TRBJ2-1; V gene: TRBV10-1; D gene: TRBD2
CDR3 DNA: TGTGCCAGCAGCCCTGCCCCCGATTCACCCCTCCACTTT; CDR3 protein: CASSPAPDSPLHF; clone size: many; J gene: TRBJ1-6; V gene: TRBV11-2; D gene: NA
CDR3 DNA: TGTGCCAGTAGTGACCCGGGACGAGGGGAGCAGCCCCAGCATTTT; CDR3 protein: CASSDPGRGEQPQHF; clone size: NA; J gene: TRBJ1-5; V gene: TRBV19; D gene: NA
CDR3 DNA: TGTGCCAGCAGTGATGACAGGGTGCGCGGCTACACCTTC; CDR3 protein: CASSDDRVRGYTF; clone size: many; J gene: TRBJ1-2; V gene: TRBV2; D gene: TRBD1
CDR3 DNA: TGTGCCAGCAGCTTAGGGATTTTTTATGGCTACACCTTC; CDR3 protein: CASSLGIFYGYTF; clone size: many; J gene: TRBJ1-2; V gene: TRBV7-8; D gene: NA
CDR3 DNA: TGCGCCAGCAGTGAGTCATGGGGAAAAAATGAGCAGTTCTTC; CDR3 protein: CASSESWGKNEQFF; clone size: few; J gene: TRBJ2-1; V gene: TRBV10-1; D gene: NA
CDR3 DNA: TGTGCCAGCAGTCTCCGGGACAGGGGTTACGAGCAGTACTTC; CDR3 protein: CASSLRDRGYEQYF; clone size: many; J gene: TRBJ2-7; V gene: TRBV11-2; D gene: TRBD1
CDR3 DNA: TGCAGTGCTAGAGAGGTCCGTAAGGATCCCCTCGGCGAGCAGTACTTC; CDR3 protein: CSAREVRKDPLGEQYF; clone size: many; J gene: TRBJ2-7; V gene: TRBV20-1; D gene: NA
CDR3 DNA: TGCGCCAGCAGCTTGGCGGGTAGGGGCCCCCTAAACACTGAAGCTTTCTTT; CDR3 protein: CASSLAGRGPLNTEAFF; clone size: many; J gene: TRBJ1-1; V gene: TRBV5-1; D gene: NA
CDR3 DNA: TGTGCCAGCAGCTTAAGGGGAGGTTCGGGGCAGGTCAATAATGAGCAGTTCTTC; CDR3 protein: CASSLRGGSGQVNNEQFF; clone size: many; J gene: TRBJ2-1; V gene: TRBV7-9; D gene: NA
CDR3 DNA: TGTGCCACCAGTGACTCCCTCGGGACTAGTCACCACGAGCAGTACTTC; CDR3 protein: CATSDSLGTSHHEQYF; clone size: many; J gene: TRBJ2-7; V gene: TRBV24-1; D gene: TRBD2
CDR3 DNA: TGTGCCAGTAGGTTGGACAGGATCACAGATACGCAGTATTTT; CDR3 protein: CASRLDRITDTQYF; clone size: NA; J gene: TRBJ2-3; V gene: TRBV19; D gene: TRBD1
CDR3 DNA: TGTGCCAGCAGCATGACTCGGGACACTGAAGCTTTCTTT; CDR3 protein: CASSMTRDTEAFF; clone size: many; J gene: TRBJ1-1; V gene: TRBV7-2; D gene: NA
CDR3 DNA: TGCGCCAGCAGCTTGGAGCCAGGGGGCATCTACGAGCAGTACTTC; CDR3 protein: CASSLEPGGIYEQYF; clone size: many; J gene: TRBJ2-7; V gene: TRBV5-1; D gene: TRBD1
CDR3 DNA: TGTGCCAGCAGCCAAGTCGGCCGGACCCAGTACTTC; CDR3 protein: CASSQVGRTQYF; clone size: NA; J gene: TRBJ2-5; V gene: TRBV3-1; D gene: NA
CDR3 DNA: TGTGCCAGCTTTTTGGCGGGAGGGGGTTGGAATGAGCAGTTCTTC; CDR3 protein: CASFLAGGGWNEQFF; clone size: many; J gene: TRBJ2-1; V gene: TRBV28; D gene: TRBD2
CDR3 DNA: TGTGCCAGCTGGGGGACTAGCGGGGGGGACTATGGCTACACCTTC; CDR3 protein: CASWGTSGGDYGYTF; clone size: NA; J gene: TRBJ1-2; V gene: TRBV2; D gene: NA
CDR3 DNA: TGTGCCAGTAGGGGTTCCGTCGGCGCGACCCAGTACTTC; CDR3 protein: CASRGSVGATQYF; clone size: many; J gene: TRBJ2-5; V gene: TRBV2; D gene: NA
CDR3 DNA: TGTGCCAGCAGTTACTCGACTAGCGGGGGGGTGCCTCCTTACAATGAGCAGTTCTTC; CDR3 protein: CASSYSTSGGVPPYNEQFF; clone size: few; J gene: TRBJ2-1; V gene: TRBV6-2/TRBV6-3; D gene: TRBD2
CDR3 DNA: TGTGCCAGCAGCTTAGTGGGAGGGAGCTCCTACGAGCAGTACTTC; CDR3 protein: CASSLVGGSSYEQYF; clone size: many; J gene: TRBJ2-7; V gene: TRBV5-1; D gene: TRBD2
CDR3 DNA: TGTGCCAGCGGACACCAGGACAGGGACGAGCAGTACTTC; CDR3 protein: CASGHQDRDEQYF; clone size: many; J gene: TRBJ2-7; V gene: TRBV12-3/TRBV12-4; D gene: TRBD1
CDR3 DNA: TGCGCCAGCAGCCAAGAGCCGGGCTGGGGTGAAGCTTTCTTT; CDR3 protein: CASSQEPGWGEAFF; clone size: many; J gene: TRBJ1-1; V gene: TRBV4-1; D gene: NA
CDR3 DNA: TGTGCCAGCAGTTCCTGGGGGACTGCTGGAAACACCATATATTTT; CDR3 protein: CASSSWGTAGNTIYF; clone size: NA; J gene: TRBJ1-3; V gene: TRBV6-2/TRBV6-3; D gene: NA
CDR3 DNA: TGTGCCAGCAGCTGGTCCGGAGGGAACACTGAAGCTTTCTTT; CDR3 protein: CASSWSGGNTEAFF; clone size: many; J gene: TRBJ1-1; V gene: TRBV3-1; D gene: NA
CDR3 DNA: TGTGCCACCAGTGATCTTTCGCCCGGGACGGAGCAGTTCTTC; CDR3 protein: CATSDLSPGTEQFF; clone size: many; J gene: TRBJ2-1; V gene: TRBV24-1; D gene: NA
CDR3 DNA: TGTGCCAGCAGGACTATAGCGGGAGGCAGGGAGACCCGGTACTTC; CDR3 protein: CASRTIAGGRETRYF; clone size: NA; J gene: TRBJ2-5; V gene: TRBV6-1; D gene: TRBD2
CDR3 DNA: TGCGCCAGCAGTGAGGGACAGGGGGATGGTGAAAAACTGTTTTTT; CDR3 protein: CASSEGQGDGEKLFF; clone size: few; J gene: TRBJ1-4; V gene: TRBV10-1; D gene: TRBD1
CDR3 DNA: TGTGCCAGCAGACCTGACAGGGACTATGGCTACACCTTC; CDR3 protein: CASRPDRDYGYTF; clone size: many; J gene: TRBJ1-2; V gene: TRBV6-1; D gene: TRBD1
CDR3 DNA: TGCGCCAGCAGCCGCCCGACTAGCGGGAAGGTAGAGCAGTTCTTC; CDR3 protein: CASSRPTSGKVEQFF; clone size: NA; J gene: TRBJ2-1; V gene: TRBV4-1; D gene: TRBD2
CDR3 DNA: TGTGCCAGCATCGTTCGGGGCACAGATACGCAGTATTTT; CDR3 protein: CASIVRGTDTQYF; clone size: many; J gene: TRBJ2-3; V gene: TRBV28; D gene: NA
CDR3 DNA: TGTGCCTGGAGTGTAGCTGGCGGGCGTAGCAATCAGCCCCAGCATTTT; CDR3 protein: CAWSVAGGRSNQPQHF; clone size: many; J gene: TRBJ1-5; V gene: TRBV30; D gene: NA
CDR3 DNA: TGTGCCTGGAGTGCTGGTAGCTACGAGCAGTACTTC; CDR3 protein: CAWSAGSYEQYF; clone size: many; J gene: TRBJ2-7; V gene: TRBV30; D gene: NA
CDR3 DNA: TGTGCCAGCAGTGACGCGCAGTTTGAAGCTTTCTTT; CDR3 protein: CASSDAQFEAFF; clone size: many; J gene: TRBJ1-1; V gene: TRBV2; D gene: NA
CDR3 DNA: TGCGCCAGCAGAAGCGGGGCCGGCACAGATACGCAGTATTTT; CDR3 protein: CASRSGAGTDTQYF; clone size: many; J gene: TRBJ2-3; V gene: TRBV5-1; D gene: TRBD2
CDR3 DNA: TGTGCCAGCAGTTTTCTTAGGGGGCGGGCTTACAATGAGCAGTTCTTC; CDR3 protein: CASSFLRGRAYNEQFF; clone size: many; J gene: TRBJ2-1; V gene: TRBV28; D gene: TRBD1
CDR3 DNA: TGTGCCGGAGATGGCGGGGCAGGTAATGAGCAGTTCTTC; CDR3 protein: CAGDGGAGNEQFF; clone size: many; J gene: TRBJ2-1; V gene: TRBV2; D gene: NA
CDR3 DNA: TGTGCCAGCAGCGAGACTAGCGGGGGGGCCACCGGGGAGCTGTTTTTT; CDR3 protein: CASSETSGGATGELFF; clone size: NA; J gene: TRBJ2-2; V gene: TRBV2; D gene: TRBD2
CDR3 DNA: TGCAGTGCTAGAGAAGCCGGGAGAATCTACAATGAGCAGTTCTTC; CDR3 protein: CSAREAGRIYNEQFF; clone size: many; J gene: TRBJ2-1; V gene: TRBV20-1; D gene: NA
CDR3 DNA: TGTGCCAGCAGTTACTCAGTTGGACGTCGAATCAATCAGCCCCAGCATTTT; CDR3 protein: CASSYSVGRRINQPQHF; clone size: many; J gene: TRBJ1-5; V gene: TRBV6-2/TRBV6-3; D gene: NA
CDR3 DNA: TGTGCCAGCAGTTTGGGACTCTTCCAAGAGACCCAGTACTTC; CDR3 protein: CASSLGLFQETQYF; clone size: many; J gene: TRBJ2-5; V gene: TRBV28; D gene: NA
CDR3 DNA: TGCAGTGAGGGGGGGGCCCTGCGGAATGAGCAGTTCTTC; CDR3 protein: CSEGGALRNEQFF; clone size: many; J gene: TRBJ2-1; V gene: TRBV20-1; D gene: NA
CDR3 DNA: TGTGCCAGCAGTGACTCAGAGGGTGGAATGGGCTACACCTTC; CDR3 protein: CASSDSEGGMGYTF; clone size: NA; J gene: TRBJ1-2; V gene: TRBV6-4; D gene: NA
CDR3 DNA: TGTGCCAGCAGCCAAGAAAGGAAGCGTGAGCAGTTCTTC; CDR3 protein: CASSQERKREQFF; clone size: many; J gene: TRBJ2-1; V gene: TRBV4-2; D gene: NA
CDR3 DNA: TGTGCCAGCAGTTCAAGATTAGGGACAGGGCGGAGCTACACCTTC; CDR3 protein: CASSSRLGTGRSYTF; clone size: many; J gene: TRBJ1-2; V gene: TRBV12-3/TRBV12-4; D gene: TRBD1
CDR3 DNA: TGTGCCACCAGCAGAGAGGGGGGAGGGCTTTACAATGAGCAGTTCTTC; CDR3 protein: CATSREGGGLYNEQFF; clone size: many; J gene: TRBJ2-1; V gene: TRBV15; D gene: TRBD2
CDR3 DNA: TGTGCCAGCAGGGTAGCGGGAGGGTACAATGAGCAGTTCTTC; CDR3 protein: CASRVAGGYNEQFF; clone size: NA; J gene: TRBJ2-1; V gene: TRBV6-1; D gene: TRBD2
CDR3 DNA: TGCGCCAGCAGAAATCGTCTTGACAGGGGACGCGGCTACACCTTC; CDR3 protein: CASRNRLDRGRGYTF; clone size: NA; J gene: TRBJ1-2; V gene: TRBV4-1; D gene: TRBD1